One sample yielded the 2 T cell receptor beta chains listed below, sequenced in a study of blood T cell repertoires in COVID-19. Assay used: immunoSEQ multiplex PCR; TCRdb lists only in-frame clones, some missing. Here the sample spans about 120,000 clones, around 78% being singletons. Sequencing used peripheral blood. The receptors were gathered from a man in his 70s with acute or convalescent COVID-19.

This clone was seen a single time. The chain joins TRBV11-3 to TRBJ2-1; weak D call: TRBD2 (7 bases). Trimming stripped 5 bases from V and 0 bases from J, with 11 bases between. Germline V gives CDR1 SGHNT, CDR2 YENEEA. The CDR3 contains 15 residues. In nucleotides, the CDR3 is TGTGCCAGCAGCAACGGGGGGCCCTCCTACAATGAGCAGTTCTTC. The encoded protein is CASSNGGPSYNEQFF.

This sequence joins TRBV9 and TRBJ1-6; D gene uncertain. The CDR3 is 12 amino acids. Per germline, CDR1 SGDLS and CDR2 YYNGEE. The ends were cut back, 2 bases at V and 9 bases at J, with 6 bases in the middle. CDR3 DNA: TGTGCCAGCAGCGTCCCAGGTTCACCCCTCCACTTT. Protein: CASSVPGSPLHF.